These T cell receptor beta chains were read from a single sample in a study of blood T cells in healthy people across ages. Via MiXCR, TCRdb re-called the 5' RACE reads, giving one row per CDR3 protein. This table has some 550,000 distinct CDR3 sequences, roughly 48% appearing once. Sequencing used blood. The receptors were sampled from a man older than 75 in good health. CDR3s include the opening cysteine and the closing phenylalanine or tryptophan. Fields, in order: J gene, V gene, CDR3 protein.

TRBJ1-5 TRBV6-6 CASSYEINQPQHF
TRBJ1-4 TRBV28 CVSSFRTGGTEKLFF
TRBJ2-1 TRBV29-1 CSVVASGGPFPNEQFF
TRBJ1-1 TRBV12-5 CASGFMLGQVAWGTEAFF
TRBJ1-2 TRBV5-1 CASSLGTNTNYGYTF
TRBJ2-1 TRBV3-1 CASSQSSGSPYNEQFF
TRBJ1-3 TRBV20-1 CSARDLRDRASGNTIYF
TRBJ2-5 TRBV3-1 CASSQSETQYF
TRBJ1-2 TRBV12-3/TRBV12-4 CASSFTGGNYGYTF
TRBJ1-5 TRBV6-5 CASSYGQGTAYSNQPQHF
TRBJ1-2 TRBV18 CASSPPSVNYGYTF
TRBJ1-5 TRBV10-2 CASSEEAGVAQPQHF
TRBJ2-1 TRBV5-1 CASSLDGTSLYEQFF
TRBJ1-3 TRBV29-1 CSVEDSGNTIYF
TRBJ1-4 TRBV20-1 CSARGGTGDRKLFF
TRBJ1-5 TRBV6-2/TRBV6-3 CAATGGDHQPQHF
TRBJ1-6 TRBV20-1 CSARDSRADSSYNSPLHF
TRBJ2-1 TRBV12-3/TRBV12-4 CASSSLRLGDEQFF
TRBJ2-1 TRBV7-2 CASSVGLAGNEQFF
TRBJ1-2 TRBV29-1 CSGERDRRYGYTF
TRBJ1-2 TRBV28 CASSLWDSNYGYTF
TRBJ1-2 TRBV12-3/TRBV12-4 CASSSGLLAGGYTF
TRBJ2-1 TRBV29-1 CSGIRGGADNEQFF
TRBJ1-5 TRBV3-1 CASSQGADQPQHF
TRBJ2-3 TRBV6-2/TRBV6-3 CASSWKTSGRARKADTQYF
TRBJ1-1 TRBV7-9 CASSSRVGNTEAFF
TRBJ2-3 TRBV6-2/TRBV6-3 CASSPGTSWSTDTQYF
TRBJ2-7 TRBV7-2 CASSSAIGSEQYF
TRBJ2-7 TRBV12-3/TRBV12-4 CASSIKAGSLGAYEQYF
TRBJ2-1 TRBV6-5 CASSTGPDSYNEQFF
. TRBV7-9 CASSRPGGPYNEQYF
TRBJ1-1 TRBV6-5 CTSGYSGATNTEAFF
TRBJ2-7 TRBV20-1 CSVYGQKVYEQYF
TRBJ2-5 TRBV20-1 CSARDEGKGTQYF
TRBJ2-1 TRBV7-8 CASSSLPSGGAGNEQFF
TRBJ2-5 TRBV4-3 CASWGEGRETQYF
TRBJ2-2 TRBV20-1 CSAPAPERNTGELFF
TRBJ2-2 TRBV5-1 CASSLYGTANTGELFF
TRBJ2-3 TRBV4-3 CASSQERLAGGRADTQYF
TRBJ1-2 TRBV7-9 CASSIWTAPSGGYIF
TRBJ2-5 TRBV7-2 CASSFVPQGDLEQYF
TRBJ2-7 TRBV7-2 CASSLAGQSYEQYF
TRBJ2-1 TRBV3-1 CASSQFLDPPGNEQFF
TRBJ2-7 TRBV9 CASSGHPGTIEQYF
TRBJ2-7 TRBV5-1 CASSLLGISEQYF
TRBJ2-7 TRBV7-2 CASSLVSGGRNEQYF
. TRBV29-1 CSVERAYEQYF
TRBJ1-6 TRBV7-8 CASSQTSTDTSYNSPLHF
TRBJ1-2 TRBV20-1 CSASPRAAPYGNTF
TRBJ1-5 TRBV5-1 CASSSGTGGQPQHF
TRBJ2-1 TRBV4-2 CASSQVPREGPEQFF